The present entry profiles one TCR beta chain with its context. Its cognate antigen has yet to be identified. No much larger clone is present one base from it, and per-base qualities are unavailable. The record originates from a study of T cell changes during pregnancy in multiple sclerosis (dated by TCRdb to 2018 to 2020). Turning to the overall study: The study looked at changes in the T cell repertoire across pregnancy in women with multiple sclerosis.

Relative to germline, V is 4 bases shorter and J is 7 bases shorter, with 17 bases between their ends. Including cysteine and phenylalanine, the CDR3 has 14 amino acids. Only the CDR3 part of the read is kept: 42 bases, read in frame from the first base. CDR1 is given as SGHTS and CDR2 as YDEGEE, both from the germline V gene. Library generation was performed with the immunoSEQ multiplex PCR assay. TCRdb stores this immuneACCESS table with in-frame sequences only. Part of the clones is absent; in the studies checked, under half of the shortfall reflects unresolved V genes, and no reason is known for the rest. This sample gives around 44,000 clones in total; about 87% of them show up just once. Of the sample, around 1% is held by the ten largest clones.

The rearranged segments are TRBV5-8 and TRBJ1-2, with TRBD1 as a weak D call on 6 bases. Here the sequenced sample was CD4+ T cells from peripheral blood mononuclear cells, taken in the second trimester of pregnancy. The source of this sequence is a female donor with multiple sclerosis, enrolled in a pregnancy study. The CDR3 reads CASSRFGGSGGYTF. The DNA sequence is TGTGCCAGCAGCCGCTTTGGGGGCTCGGGTGGCTACACCTTC. The full variable domain, with segments outside the CDR3 supplied by the reference TRBV5-8 and TRBJ1-2 proteins, appears as EAGVTQSPTHLIKTRGQQATLRCSPISGHTSVYWYQQALGLGLQFLLWYDEGEERNRGNFPPRFSGRQFPNYSSELNVNALELEDSALYLCASSRFGGSGGYTFGSGTRLTVV.